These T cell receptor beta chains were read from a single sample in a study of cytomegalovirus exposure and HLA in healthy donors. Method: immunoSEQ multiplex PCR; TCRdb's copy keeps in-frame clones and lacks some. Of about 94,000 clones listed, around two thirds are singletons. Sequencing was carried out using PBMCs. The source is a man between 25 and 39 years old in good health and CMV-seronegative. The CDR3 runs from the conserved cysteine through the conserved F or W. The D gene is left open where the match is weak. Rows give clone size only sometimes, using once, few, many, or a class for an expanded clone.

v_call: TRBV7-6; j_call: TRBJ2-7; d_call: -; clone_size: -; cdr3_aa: CASSSTLSVALYEQYF; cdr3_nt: TGTGCCAGCAGCTCGACTCTCAGCGTAGCGTTATACGAGCAGTACTTC
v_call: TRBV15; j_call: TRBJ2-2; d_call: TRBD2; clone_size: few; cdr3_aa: CATSILAGGLGELFF; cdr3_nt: TGTGCCACCAGCATCTTAGCGGGGGGGCTCGGGGAGCTGTTTTTT
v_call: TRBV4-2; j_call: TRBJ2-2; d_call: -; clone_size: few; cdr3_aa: CATLPTSSPGELFF; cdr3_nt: TGTGCCACTCTACCCACTAGTTCCCCCGGGGAGCTGTTTTTT
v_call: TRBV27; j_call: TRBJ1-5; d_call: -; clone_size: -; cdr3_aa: CASNPPGRGDQPQHF; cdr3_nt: TGTGCCAGCAACCCGCCGGGACGGGGGGATCAGCCCCAGCATTTT
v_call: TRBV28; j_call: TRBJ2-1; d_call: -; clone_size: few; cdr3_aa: CASSLFIQLGGRNNEQFF; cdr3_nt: TGTGCCAGCAGTTTATTCATTCAACTAGGCGGGCGTAACAATGAGCAGTTCTTC
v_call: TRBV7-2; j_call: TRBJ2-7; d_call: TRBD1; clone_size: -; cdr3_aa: CASSPRSGTGGGEQYF; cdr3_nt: TGTGCCAGCAGCCCGCGCTCCGGCACAGGGGGCGGCGAGCAGTACTTC
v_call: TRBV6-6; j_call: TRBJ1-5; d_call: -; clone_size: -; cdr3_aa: CALGQPFNQPQHF; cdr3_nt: TGTGCCCTCGGACAGCCTTTCAATCAGCCCCAGCATTTT
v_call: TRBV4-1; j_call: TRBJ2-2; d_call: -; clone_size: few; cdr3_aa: CASSQDGAGELFF; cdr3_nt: TGTGCCAGCAGCCAAGACGGGGCCGGGGAGCTGTTTTTT
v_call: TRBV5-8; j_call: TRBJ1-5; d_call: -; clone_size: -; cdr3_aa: CASTGFWGPANQPQHF; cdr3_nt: TGTGCCAGCACGGGGTTTTGGGGGCCGGCCAATCAGCCCCAGCATTTT
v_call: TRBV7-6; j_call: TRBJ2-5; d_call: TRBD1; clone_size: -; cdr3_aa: CASSFDRGLFETQYF; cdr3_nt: TGTGCCAGCAGCTTCGACAGGGGACTTTTCGAGACCCAGTACTTC
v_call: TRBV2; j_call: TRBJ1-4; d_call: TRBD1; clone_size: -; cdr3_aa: CASSEEGQLNEKLFF; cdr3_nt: TGTGCCAGCAGTGAAGAGGGACAGCTTAATGAAAAACTGTTTTTT
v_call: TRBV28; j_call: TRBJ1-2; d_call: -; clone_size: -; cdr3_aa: CASSLQRDYGYTF; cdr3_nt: TGTGCCAGCAGTTTACAACGGGACTATGGCTACACCTTC
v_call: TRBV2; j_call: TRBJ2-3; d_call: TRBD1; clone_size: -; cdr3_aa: CASTEIGGGTDTQYF; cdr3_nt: TGTGCCAGCACCGAGATAGGGGGCGGCACAGATACGCAGTATTTT
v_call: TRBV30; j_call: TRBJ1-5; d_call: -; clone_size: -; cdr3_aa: CAWSVGQFDQPQHF; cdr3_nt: TGTGCCTGGAGTGTTGGGCAGTTTGATCAGCCCCAGCATTTT
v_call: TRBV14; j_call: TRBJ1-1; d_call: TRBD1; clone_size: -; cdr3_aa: CASSPGQGGEAFF; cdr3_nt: TGTGCCAGCAGCCCCGGACAGGGGGGTGAAGCTTTCTTT
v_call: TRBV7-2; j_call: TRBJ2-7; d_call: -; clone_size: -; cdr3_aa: CASSLDSTYEQYF; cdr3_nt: TGTGCCAGCAGCTTAGACTCCACGTACGAGCAGTACTTC
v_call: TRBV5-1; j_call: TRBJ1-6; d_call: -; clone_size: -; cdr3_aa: CASSIWTPYNSPLHF; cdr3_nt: TGCGCCAGCAGCATTTGGACACCCTATAATTCACCCCTCCACTTT
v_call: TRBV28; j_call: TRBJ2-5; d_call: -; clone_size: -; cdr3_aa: CASSFGGQQETQYF; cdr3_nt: TGTGCCAGCAGTTTCGGAGGGCAGCAAGAGACCCAGTACTTC
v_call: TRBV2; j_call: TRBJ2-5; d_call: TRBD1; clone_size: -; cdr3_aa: CASSADRQETQYF; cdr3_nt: TGTGCCAGCTCCGCGGACAGGCAAGAGACCCAGTACTTC
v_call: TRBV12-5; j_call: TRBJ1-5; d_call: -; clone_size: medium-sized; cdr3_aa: CASVERARVSNQPQHF; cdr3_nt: TGTGCTAGTGTAGAGAGGGCCCGGGTTAGCAATCAGCCCCAGCATTTT
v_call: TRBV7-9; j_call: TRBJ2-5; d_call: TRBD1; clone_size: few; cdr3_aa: CASSIRQGNQETQYF; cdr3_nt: TGTGCCAGCAGCATAAGACAGGGGAACCAAGAGACCCAGTACTTC
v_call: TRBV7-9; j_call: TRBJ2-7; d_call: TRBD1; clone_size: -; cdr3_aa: CASRPTGQGYEQYF; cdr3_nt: TGTGCCAGCAGGCCCACGGGACAGGGCTACGAGCAGTACTTC
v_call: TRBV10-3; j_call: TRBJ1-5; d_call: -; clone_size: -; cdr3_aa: CASRGVNQPQHF; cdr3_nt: TGTGCCTCCCGCGGCGTCAATCAGCCCCAGCATTTT
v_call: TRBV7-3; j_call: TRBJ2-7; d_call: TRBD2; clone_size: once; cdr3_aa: CASSATRTSYEQYF; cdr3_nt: TGTGCCAGCAGCGCTACCCGGACTAGCTACGAGCAGTACTTC
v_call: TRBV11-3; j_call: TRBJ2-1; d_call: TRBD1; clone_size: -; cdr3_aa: CASSLANTGGAYNEQFF; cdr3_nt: TGTGCCAGCAGCTTAGCCAATACAGGGGGCGCGTACAATGAGCAGTTCTTC
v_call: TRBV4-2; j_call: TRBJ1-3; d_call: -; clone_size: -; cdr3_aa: CASSQDPQVGNTIYF; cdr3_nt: TGTGCCAGCAGCCAAGATCCCCAGGTTGGAAACACCATATATTTT